Listed below are T cell receptor beta chains from one sample, sequenced in a study of blood T cell repertoires in COVID-19. Libraries were prepared by immunoSEQ multiplex PCR; TCRdb keeps only in-frame clonotypes and omits some of them. The sample yields over 200,000 clones, around 89% seen once. Input material: peripheral blood. These receptors were collected from a man aged 25 to 40 with COVID-19, enrolled during active disease. Each CDR3 is given with its conserved first and last residue. Fields, in order: clone size, J gene, V gene, D gene, CDR3 DNA, CDR3 protein. A D gene is named only where the DNA matches it firmly. Clone sizes are given selectively: once, few, many, or a class where the clone is expanded.

clone_size: NA
j_call: TRBJ1-1
v_call: TRBV4-1
d_call: NA
cdr3_nt: TGCGCCAGCAGCCAAGATCGTCCAGGAGGAACTGAAGCTTTCTTT
cdr3_aa: CASSQDRPGGTEAFF

clone_size: NA
j_call: TRBJ2-2
v_call: TRBV5-5
d_call: NA
cdr3_nt: TGTGCCAGCAGCAGGGGCTGGCCGAACACCGGGGAGCTGTTTTTT
cdr3_aa: CASSRGWPNTGELFF

clone_size: NA
j_call: TRBJ2-7
v_call: TRBV7-2
d_call: NA
cdr3_nt: TGTGCCAGCAGCTTAGTGGCCGGGGTTGACGAGCAGTACTTC
cdr3_aa: CASSLVAGVDEQYF

clone_size: NA
j_call: TRBJ1-2
v_call: TRBV6-5
d_call: TRBD1
cdr3_nt: TGTGCCAGCAGGCGAGACAGGGGGTCTAACTATGGCTACACCTTC
cdr3_aa: CASRRDRGSNYGYTF

clone_size: NA
j_call: TRBJ2-2
v_call: TRBV9
d_call: TRBD2
cdr3_nt: TGTGCCAGCAGCGAAACTAGCGCGCCGAACACCGGGGAGCTGTTTTTT
cdr3_aa: CASSETSAPNTGELFF

clone_size: NA
j_call: TRBJ1-1
v_call: TRBV18
d_call: NA
cdr3_nt: TGTGCCAGCTCACCACCTCGACAGCTGAACACTGAAGCTTTCTTT
cdr3_aa: CASSPPRQLNTEAFF

clone_size: NA
j_call: TRBJ1-2
v_call: TRBV28
d_call: TRBD1
cdr3_nt: TGTGCCAGCAGCTCTACAGGGGGCGCAAACTATGGCTACACCTTC
cdr3_aa: CASSSTGGANYGYTF

clone_size: NA
j_call: TRBJ1-3
v_call: TRBV5-4
d_call: NA
cdr3_nt: TGTGCCAGCAGCTTGGTCGGAAGGGGCAGTAACTCTGGAAACACCATATATTTT
cdr3_aa: CASSLVGRGSNSGNTIYF

clone_size: NA
j_call: TRBJ2-1
v_call: TRBV4-2
d_call: NA
cdr3_nt: TGTGCCAGCAGCCAGGCCCAGGGCGGCAATGAGCAGTTCTTC
cdr3_aa: CASSQAQGGNEQFF

clone_size: NA
j_call: TRBJ1-4
v_call: TRBV7-3
d_call: NA
cdr3_nt: TGTGCCAGCAGCTTACTTAATCCAGGGGCCGGTAATGGCTTTCATGAAAAACTGTTTTTT
cdr3_aa: CASSLLNPGAGNGFHEKLFF

clone_size: NA
j_call: TRBJ1-2
v_call: TRBV19
d_call: NA
cdr3_nt: TGTGCCAGTTGGAAGGGGTTTCCTAACTATGGCTACACCTTC
cdr3_aa: CASWKGFPNYGYTF

clone_size: NA
j_call: TRBJ2-1
v_call: TRBV24-1
d_call: TRBD2
cdr3_nt: TGTGCCACCAGTCCCTCCGGGACTAGCGGGTCACGGTATATAAATGAGCAGTTCTTC
cdr3_aa: CATSPSGTSGSRYINEQFF

clone_size: NA
j_call: TRBJ2-7
v_call: TRBV27
d_call: NA
cdr3_nt: TGTGCCAGCAGTCCTTTTACAGGCTATATTCCCTACGAGCAGTACTTC
cdr3_aa: CASSPFTGYIPYEQYF

clone_size: NA
j_call: TRBJ1-3
v_call: TRBV19
d_call: NA
cdr3_nt: TGTGCCAGTAGTACTATAGACCGGGATGGAAACACCATATATTTT
cdr3_aa: CASSTIDRDGNTIYF

clone_size: NA
j_call: TRBJ1-6
v_call: TRBV5-6
d_call: NA
cdr3_nt: TGTGCCAGCAGCTTGTTGAGTTCACCCCTCCACTTT
cdr3_aa: CASSLLSSPLHF

clone_size: NA
j_call: TRBJ2-7
v_call: TRBV2
d_call: NA
cdr3_nt: TGTGCCAGCAGTGGTCTCTCCGAGCAGTACTTC
cdr3_aa: CASSGLSEQYF

clone_size: NA
j_call: TRBJ2-7
v_call: TRBV6-6
d_call: NA
cdr3_nt: TGTGCCAGCAGTTACGCGACAGGAGCCGTCTACGAGCAGTACTTC
cdr3_aa: CASSYATGAVYEQYF

clone_size: NA
j_call: TRBJ1-6
v_call: TRBV2
d_call: TRBD1
cdr3_nt: TGTGCCAGCAGTGAAGGGACAGGGGGCTCCTATAATTCACCCCTCCACTTT
cdr3_aa: CASSEGTGGSYNSPLHF

clone_size: NA
j_call: TRBJ2-3
v_call: TRBV12-3/TRBV12-4
d_call: NA
cdr3_nt: TGTGCCAGCAGCTCTGCAGCGGATACGCAGTATTTT
cdr3_aa: CASSSAADTQYF

clone_size: NA
j_call: TRBJ2-7
v_call: TRBV19
d_call: TRBD1
cdr3_nt: TGTGCAACGGGGGGACAGGGCTTCTACGAGCAGTACTTC
cdr3_aa: CATGGQGFYEQYF

clone_size: NA
j_call: TRBJ1-6
v_call: TRBV18
d_call: TRBD1
cdr3_nt: TGTGCCAGCTCACCGATGGGACAGAATTCACCCCTCCACTTT
cdr3_aa: CASSPMGQNSPLHF

clone_size: NA
j_call: TRBJ2-2
v_call: TRBV28
d_call: NA
cdr3_nt: TGTGCCAGCAGTTTACCGCGGGGCTCAAAGAAGGGGGAGCTGTTTTTT
cdr3_aa: CASSLPRGSKKGELFF

clone_size: NA
j_call: TRBJ1-2
v_call: TRBV5-4
d_call: TRBD1
cdr3_nt: TGTGCCAGCAGCTTTGGGGACAGGGATTTTGGCTACACCTTC
cdr3_aa: CASSFGDRDFGYTF

clone_size: NA
j_call: TRBJ2-7
v_call: TRBV6-5
d_call: NA
cdr3_nt: TGTGCCAGCATTGGTACGCCTACCTACGAGCAGTACTTC
cdr3_aa: CASIGTPTYEQYF

clone_size: once
j_call: TRBJ1-2
v_call: TRBV28
d_call: NA
cdr3_nt: TGTGCCAGCAGTCTCCTCACGGGGGGGATTGGCTACACCTTC
cdr3_aa: CASSLLTGGIGYTF

clone_size: NA
j_call: TRBJ1-1
v_call: TRBV18
d_call: NA
cdr3_nt: TGTGCCAGCTCACCTTCGGGGGAAAGGGCTTTCTTT
cdr3_aa: CASSPSGERAFF

clone_size: NA
j_call: TRBJ2-7
v_call: TRBV7-3
d_call: TRBD2
cdr3_nt: TGTGCCAGCAGCCCCCAGGGAGGGGCGTCCTACGAGCAGTACTTC
cdr3_aa: CASSPQGGASYEQYF

clone_size: NA
j_call: TRBJ2-1
v_call: TRBV29-1
d_call: TRBD1
cdr3_nt: TGCAGCGCCGTAGGACAGGGAGGTGGGTACAATGAGCAGTTCTTC
cdr3_aa: CSAVGQGGGYNEQFF

clone_size: NA
j_call: TRBJ1-1
v_call: TRBV5-5
d_call: NA
cdr3_nt: TGTGCCAGCAGCTTTTCAGTGAATCACCGGGACACTGAAGCTTTCTTT
cdr3_aa: CASSFSVNHRDTEAFF

clone_size: NA
j_call: TRBJ1-1
v_call: TRBV11-3
d_call: NA
cdr3_nt: TGTGCCAGCAGCTTACTAGGGGGTGGAACTGAAGCTTTCTTT
cdr3_aa: CASSLLGGGTEAFF

clone_size: NA
j_call: TRBJ1-5
v_call: TRBV2
d_call: NA
cdr3_nt: TGTGCCAGCACCGCTGACGGACTGGCTGGCCAGCCCCAGCATTTT
cdr3_aa: CASTADGLAGQPQHF

clone_size: few
j_call: TRBJ1-1
v_call: TRBV11-2
d_call: TRBD1
cdr3_nt: TGTGCCAGCAGTCTCACCCCCGGGACAGGGGGTTTGAACACTGAAGCTTTCTTT
cdr3_aa: CASSLTPGTGGLNTEAFF

clone_size: NA
j_call: TRBJ2-7
v_call: TRBV6-2/TRBV6-3
d_call: NA
cdr3_nt: TGTGCCAGCAGTTACGCAGACAACTACGAGCAGTACTTC
cdr3_aa: CASSYADNYEQYF

clone_size: NA
j_call: TRBJ2-3
v_call: TRBV11-2
d_call: TRBD1
cdr3_nt: TGTGCCAGCAGCTTCCTCCCGGGACAGGGGGCAGATACGCAGTATTTT
cdr3_aa: CASSFLPGQGADTQYF

clone_size: NA
j_call: TRBJ1-1
v_call: TRBV30
d_call: TRBD1
cdr3_nt: TGTGCCTGGAGTGTAGGCGGGACAGCGAACACTGAAGCTTTCTTT
cdr3_aa: CAWSVGGTANTEAFF

clone_size: NA
j_call: TRBJ1-2
v_call: TRBV4-2
d_call: TRBD1
cdr3_nt: TGTGCCAGCAGCCCGACAACAGGGGCCGGGGCTGTCTATGGCTACACCTTC
cdr3_aa: CASSPTTGAGAVYGYTF

clone_size: NA
j_call: TRBJ1-5
v_call: TRBV18
d_call: NA
cdr3_nt: TGTGCCAGCTCACCAATCCCAGGTTCCTTTCAGGCCCAGCATTTT
cdr3_aa: CASSPIPGSFQAQHF

clone_size: NA
j_call: TRBJ1-2
v_call: TRBV27
d_call: NA
cdr3_nt: TGTGCCAGCAGTTTTTGGGCAGGTTTTGGCTACACCTTC
cdr3_aa: CASSFWAGFGYTF

clone_size: NA
j_call: TRBJ2-1
v_call: TRBV11-1
d_call: TRBD2
cdr3_nt: TGTGCCAGCAGCTTACCGGCGGGAGGGCCATATGAGCAGTTCTTC
cdr3_aa: CASSLPAGGPYEQFF